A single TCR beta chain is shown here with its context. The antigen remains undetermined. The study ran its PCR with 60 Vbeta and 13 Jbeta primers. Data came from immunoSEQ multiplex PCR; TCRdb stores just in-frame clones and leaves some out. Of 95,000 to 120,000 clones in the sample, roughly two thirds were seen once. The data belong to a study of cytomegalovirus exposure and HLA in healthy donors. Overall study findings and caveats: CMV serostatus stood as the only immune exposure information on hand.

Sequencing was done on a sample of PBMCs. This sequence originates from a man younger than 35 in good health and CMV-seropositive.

CDR3 sequence: CASSFDPGMNEQFF. CDR3 nucleotides: TGTGCCAGCAGCTTTGATCCAGGGATGAATGAGCAGTTCTTC. The chain carries TRBV7-9 and TRBJ2-1; weak D call: TRBD1 (5 bases). This CDR3 has 14 amino acids. Germline CDR1 and CDR2: SEHNR and FQNEAQ (reference sequence). Trimming removed 3 bases at V and 7 bases at J, with 13 bases between.